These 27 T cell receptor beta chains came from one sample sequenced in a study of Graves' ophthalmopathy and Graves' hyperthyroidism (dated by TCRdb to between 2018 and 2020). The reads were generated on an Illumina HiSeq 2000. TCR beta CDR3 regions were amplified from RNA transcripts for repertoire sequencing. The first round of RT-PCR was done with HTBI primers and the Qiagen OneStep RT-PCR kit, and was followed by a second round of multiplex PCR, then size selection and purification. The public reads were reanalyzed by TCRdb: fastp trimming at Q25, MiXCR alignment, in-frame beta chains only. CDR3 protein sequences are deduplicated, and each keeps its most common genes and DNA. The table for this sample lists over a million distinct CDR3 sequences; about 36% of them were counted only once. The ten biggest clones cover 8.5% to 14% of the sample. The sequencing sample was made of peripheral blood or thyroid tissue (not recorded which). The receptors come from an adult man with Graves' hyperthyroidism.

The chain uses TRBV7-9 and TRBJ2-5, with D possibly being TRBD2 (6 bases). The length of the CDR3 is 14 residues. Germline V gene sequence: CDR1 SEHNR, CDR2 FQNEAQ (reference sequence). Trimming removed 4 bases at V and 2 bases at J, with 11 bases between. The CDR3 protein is CASSSAGLQETQYF. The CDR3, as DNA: TGTGCCAGCAGCTCTGCGGGGTTACAAGAGACCCAGTACTTC.

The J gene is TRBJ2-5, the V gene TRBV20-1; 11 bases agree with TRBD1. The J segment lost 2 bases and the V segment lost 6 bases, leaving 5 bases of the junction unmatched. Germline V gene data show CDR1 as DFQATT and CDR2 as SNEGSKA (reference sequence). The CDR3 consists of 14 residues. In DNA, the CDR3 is TGCAGTGCGGGGGACAGGGGGAGACAAGAGACCCAGTACTTC. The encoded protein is CSAGDRGRQETQYF.

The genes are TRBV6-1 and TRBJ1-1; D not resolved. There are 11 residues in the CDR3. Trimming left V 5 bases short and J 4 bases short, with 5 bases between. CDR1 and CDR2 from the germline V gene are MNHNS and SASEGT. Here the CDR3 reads CASSSFTEAFF. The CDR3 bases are TGTGCCAGCAGTTCGTTCACTGAAGCTTTCTTT.

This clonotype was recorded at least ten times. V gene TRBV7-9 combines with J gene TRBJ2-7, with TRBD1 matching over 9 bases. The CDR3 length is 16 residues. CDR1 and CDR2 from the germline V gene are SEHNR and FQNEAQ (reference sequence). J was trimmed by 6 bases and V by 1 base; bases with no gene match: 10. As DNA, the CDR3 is TGTGCCAGCAGCTTAGTAGGTCGTGGGACAGGGACCGAGCAGTACTTC. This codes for CASSLVGRGTGTEQYF.

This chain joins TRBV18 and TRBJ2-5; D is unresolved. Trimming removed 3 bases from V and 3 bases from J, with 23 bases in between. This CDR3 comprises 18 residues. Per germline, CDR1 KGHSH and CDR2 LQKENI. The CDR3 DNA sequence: TGTGCCAGCTCACCCCCCGGTTCGTCCCCGGCCGGAGAAGAGACCCAGTACTTC. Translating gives CASSPPGSSPAGEETQYF. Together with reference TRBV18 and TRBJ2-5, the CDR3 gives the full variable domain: NAGVMQNPRHLVRRRGQEARLRCSPMKGHSHVYWYRQLPEEGLKFMVYLQKENIIDESGMPKERFSAEFPKEGPSILRIQQVVRGDSAAYFCASSPPGSSPAGEETQYFGPGTRLLVL.

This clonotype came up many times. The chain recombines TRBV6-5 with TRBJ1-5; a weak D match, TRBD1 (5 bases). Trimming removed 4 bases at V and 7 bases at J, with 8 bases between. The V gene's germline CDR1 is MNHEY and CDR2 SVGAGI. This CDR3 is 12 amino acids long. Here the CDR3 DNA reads TGTGCCAGCAGTTCAGACAGCCAGCCCCAGCATTTT. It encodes CASSSDSQPQHF.

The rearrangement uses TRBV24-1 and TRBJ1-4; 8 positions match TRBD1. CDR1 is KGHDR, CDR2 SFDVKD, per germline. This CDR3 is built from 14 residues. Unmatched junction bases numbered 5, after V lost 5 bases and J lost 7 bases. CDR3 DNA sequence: TGTGCCACCAGTGCACAGGGGGAGGGTGAAAAACTGTTTTTT. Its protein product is CATSAQGEGEKLFF.

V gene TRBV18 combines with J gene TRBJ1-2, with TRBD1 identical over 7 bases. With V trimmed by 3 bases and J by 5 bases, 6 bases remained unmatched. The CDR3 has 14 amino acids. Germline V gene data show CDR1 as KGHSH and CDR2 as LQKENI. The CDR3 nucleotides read TGTGCCAGCTCACCCCTCGACAGGGTTTATGGCTACACCTTC. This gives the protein CASSPLDRVYGYTF.

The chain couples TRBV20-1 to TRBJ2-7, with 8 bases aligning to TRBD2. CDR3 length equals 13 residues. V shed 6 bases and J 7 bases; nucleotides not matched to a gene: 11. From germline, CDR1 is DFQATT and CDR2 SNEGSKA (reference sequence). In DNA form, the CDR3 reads TGCAGTGCCCCAGCGGGAGAGGCGGGTGAGCAGTACTTC. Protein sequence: CSAPAGEAGEQYF.

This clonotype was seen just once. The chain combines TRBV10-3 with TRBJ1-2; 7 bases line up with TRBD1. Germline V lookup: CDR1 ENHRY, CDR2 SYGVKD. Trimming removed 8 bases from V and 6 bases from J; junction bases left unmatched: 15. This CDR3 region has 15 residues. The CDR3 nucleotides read TGTGCCATCTCGTCGACAGGGTCGATTCTGGATGGCTACACCTTC. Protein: CAISSTGSILDGYTF.

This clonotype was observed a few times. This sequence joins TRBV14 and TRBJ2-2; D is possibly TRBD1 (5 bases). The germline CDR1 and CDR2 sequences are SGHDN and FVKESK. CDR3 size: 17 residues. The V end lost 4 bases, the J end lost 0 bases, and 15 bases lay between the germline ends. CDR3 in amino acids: CASSPYLRQTNTGELFF. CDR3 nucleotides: TGTGCCAGCAGCCCGTATTTACGACAGACGAACACCGGGGAGCTGTTTTTT.

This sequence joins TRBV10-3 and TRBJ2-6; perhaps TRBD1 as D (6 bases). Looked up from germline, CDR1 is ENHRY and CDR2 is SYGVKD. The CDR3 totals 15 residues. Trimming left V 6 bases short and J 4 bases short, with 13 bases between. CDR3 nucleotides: TGTGCCATCAGATCAACAGGGATGGGGGCCAACGTCCTGACTTTC. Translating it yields CAIRSTGMGANVLTF.

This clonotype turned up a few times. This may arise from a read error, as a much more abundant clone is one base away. This CDR3 is CASSGRLQETQYF. In nucleotides, the CDR3 is TGTGCCAGCAGCGGACGGCTACAAGAGACCCAGTACTTC. The chain links TRBV13 to TRBJ2-5; D is unclear. This CDR3 comprises 13 residues. CDR1 and CDR2 (germline): PRHDT, FYEKMQ (reference sequence). V dropped 5 bases and J dropped 2 bases, with 9 bases sitting between them.

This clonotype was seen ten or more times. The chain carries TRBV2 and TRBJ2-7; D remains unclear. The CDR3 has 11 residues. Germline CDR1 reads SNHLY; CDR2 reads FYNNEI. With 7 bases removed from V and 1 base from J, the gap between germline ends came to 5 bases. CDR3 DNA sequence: TGTGCCAGCACCTATTCCTACGAGCAGTACTTC. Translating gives CASTYSYEQYF.

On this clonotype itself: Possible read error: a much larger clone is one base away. CDR3 sequence: CASTSTRAETQYF. In DNA form, the CDR3 reads TGTGCCAGCACCTCGACACGGGCTGAGACCCAGTACTTC. The gene calls are TRBV25-1 and TRBJ2-5; no clear D. The CDR3 totals 13 residues. Germline CDR1 MGHDK, CDR2 SYGVNS. V was shortened by 7 bases and J by 5 bases, with 14 bases between the two germline ends. The full variable domain, rest sourced from reference TRBV25-1 and TRBJ2-5, is EADIYQTPRYLVIGTGKKITLECSQTMGHDKMYWYQQDPGMELHLIHYSYGVNSTEKGDLSSESTVSRIRTEHFPLTLESARPSHTSQYLCASTSTRAETQYFGPGTRLLVL.

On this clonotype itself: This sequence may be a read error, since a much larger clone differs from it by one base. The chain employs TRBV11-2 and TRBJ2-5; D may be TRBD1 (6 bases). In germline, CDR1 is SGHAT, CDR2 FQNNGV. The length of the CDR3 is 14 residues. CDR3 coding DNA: TGTGCCAGCAGCCCCGGGACGGACCAGGGGACCAAGTACTTC. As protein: CASSPGTDQGTKYF.

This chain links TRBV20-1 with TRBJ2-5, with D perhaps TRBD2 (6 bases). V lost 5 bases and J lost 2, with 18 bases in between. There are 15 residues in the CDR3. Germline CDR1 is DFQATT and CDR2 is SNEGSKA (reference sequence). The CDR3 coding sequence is TGCAGTGCTCTCATCCGGCAGGGACTTCAAGAGACCCAGTACTTC. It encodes CSALIRQGLQETQYF.

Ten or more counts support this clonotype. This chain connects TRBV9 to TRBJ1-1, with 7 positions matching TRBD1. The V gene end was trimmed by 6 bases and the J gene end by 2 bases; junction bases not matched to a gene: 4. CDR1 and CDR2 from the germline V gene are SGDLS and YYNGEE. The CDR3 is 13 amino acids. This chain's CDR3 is CASNTGANTEAFF. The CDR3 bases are TGTGCCAGCAATACAGGGGCCAACACTGAAGCTTTCTTT.

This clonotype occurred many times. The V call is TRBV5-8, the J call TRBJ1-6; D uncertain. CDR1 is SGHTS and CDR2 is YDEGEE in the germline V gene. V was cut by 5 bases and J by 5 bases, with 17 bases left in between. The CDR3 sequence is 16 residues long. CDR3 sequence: CASSPAPDIDNSPLHF. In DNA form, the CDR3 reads TGTGCCAGCAGTCCTGCTCCTGACATCGATAATTCACCCCTCCACTTT. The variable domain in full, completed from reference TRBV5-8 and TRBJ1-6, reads EAGVTQSPTHLIKTRGQQATLRCSPISGHTSVYWYQQALGLGLQFLLWYDEGEERNRGNFPPRFSGRQFPNYSSELNVNALELEDSALYLCASSPAPDIDNSPLHFGNGTRLTVT.

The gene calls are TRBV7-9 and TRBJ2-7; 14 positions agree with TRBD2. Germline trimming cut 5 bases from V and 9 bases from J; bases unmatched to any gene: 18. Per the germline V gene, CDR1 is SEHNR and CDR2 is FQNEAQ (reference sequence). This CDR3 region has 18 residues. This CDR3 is CASSPIGLAGGPPGGQYF. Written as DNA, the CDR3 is TGTGCCAGCAGCCCAATCGGACTAGCGGGAGGCCCGCCAGGGGGGCAGTACTTC.

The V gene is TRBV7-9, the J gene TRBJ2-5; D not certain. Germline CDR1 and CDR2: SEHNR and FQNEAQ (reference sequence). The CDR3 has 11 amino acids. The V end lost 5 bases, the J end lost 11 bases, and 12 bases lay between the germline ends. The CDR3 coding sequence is TGTGCCAGCAGCCAGTCTGGGCTTCAGTACTTC. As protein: CASSQSGLQYF. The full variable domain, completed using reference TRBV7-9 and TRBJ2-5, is DTGVSQNPRHKITKRGQNVTFRCDPISEHNRLYWYRQTLGQGPEFLTYFQNEAQLEKSRLLSDRFSAERPKGSFSTLEIQRTEQGDSAMYLCASSQSGLQYFGPGTRLLVL.

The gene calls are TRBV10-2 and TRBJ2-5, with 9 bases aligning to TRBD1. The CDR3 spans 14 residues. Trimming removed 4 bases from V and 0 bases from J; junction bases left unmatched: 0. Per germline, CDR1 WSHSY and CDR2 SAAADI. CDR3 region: CASSGQGDQETQYF. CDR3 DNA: TGCGCCAGCAGTGGACAGGGGGACCAAGAGACCCAGTACTTC.

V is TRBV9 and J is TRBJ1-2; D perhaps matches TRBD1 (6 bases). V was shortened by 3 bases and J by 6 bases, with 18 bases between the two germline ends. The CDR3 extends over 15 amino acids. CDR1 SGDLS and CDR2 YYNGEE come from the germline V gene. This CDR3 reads CASSGLGGAANGYTF. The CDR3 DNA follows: TGTGCCAGCAGCGGTCTCGGGGGGGCCGCTAATGGCTACACCTTC.

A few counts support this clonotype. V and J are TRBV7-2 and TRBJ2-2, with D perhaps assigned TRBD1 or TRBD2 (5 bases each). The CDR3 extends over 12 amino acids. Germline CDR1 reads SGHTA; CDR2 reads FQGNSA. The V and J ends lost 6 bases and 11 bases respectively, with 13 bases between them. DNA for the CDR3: TGTGCCAGCAGTTTTGTTGGGGGTGAGCTGTTTTTT. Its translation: CASSFVGGELFF.

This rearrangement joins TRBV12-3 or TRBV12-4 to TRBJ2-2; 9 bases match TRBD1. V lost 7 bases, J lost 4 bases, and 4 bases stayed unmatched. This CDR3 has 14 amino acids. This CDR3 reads CASNPQGATGELFF. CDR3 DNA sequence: TGTGCCAGCAATCCACAGGGGGCCACCGGGGAGCTGTTTTTT.

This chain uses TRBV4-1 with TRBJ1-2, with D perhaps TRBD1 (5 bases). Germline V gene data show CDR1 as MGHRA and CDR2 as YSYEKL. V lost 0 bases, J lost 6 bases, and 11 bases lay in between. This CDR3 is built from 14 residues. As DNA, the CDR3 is TGCGCCAGCAGCCAAGATTTTTCGGGGGATGGCTACACCTTC. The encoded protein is CASSQDFSGDGYTF.

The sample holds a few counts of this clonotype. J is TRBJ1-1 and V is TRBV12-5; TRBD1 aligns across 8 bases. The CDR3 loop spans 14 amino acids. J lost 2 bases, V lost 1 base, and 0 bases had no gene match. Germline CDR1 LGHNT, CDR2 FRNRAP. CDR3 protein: CASGLAGGNTEAFF. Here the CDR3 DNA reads TGTGCTAGTGGTTTGGCAGGGGGCAACACTGAAGCTTTCTTT.